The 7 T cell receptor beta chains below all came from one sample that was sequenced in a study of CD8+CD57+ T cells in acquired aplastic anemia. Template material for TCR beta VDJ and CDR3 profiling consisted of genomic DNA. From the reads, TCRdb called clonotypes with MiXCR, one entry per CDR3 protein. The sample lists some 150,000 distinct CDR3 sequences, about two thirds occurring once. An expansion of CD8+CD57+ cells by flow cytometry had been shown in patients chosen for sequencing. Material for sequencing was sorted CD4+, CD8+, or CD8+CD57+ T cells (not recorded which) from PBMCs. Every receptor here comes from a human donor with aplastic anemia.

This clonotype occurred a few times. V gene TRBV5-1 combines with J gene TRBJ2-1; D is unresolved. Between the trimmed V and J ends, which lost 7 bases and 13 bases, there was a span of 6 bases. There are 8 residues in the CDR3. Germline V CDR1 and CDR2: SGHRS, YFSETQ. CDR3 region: CASPPQFF. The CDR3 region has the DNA TGCGCCAGCCCCCCCCAGTTCTTC.

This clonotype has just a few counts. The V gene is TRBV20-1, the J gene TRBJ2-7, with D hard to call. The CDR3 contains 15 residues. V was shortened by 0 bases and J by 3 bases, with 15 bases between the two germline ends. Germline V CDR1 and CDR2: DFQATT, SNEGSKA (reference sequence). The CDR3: CSARDMAGTIYEQYF. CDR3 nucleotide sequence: TGCAGTGCTAGAGATATGGCAGGCACTATCTACGAGCAGTACTTC.

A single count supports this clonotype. DNA for the CDR3: TGTGCCAGCAGCTTATCAGCAAGCAATCAGCCCCAGCATTTT. Its translation is CASSLSASNQPQHF. V and J are TRBV7-6 and TRBJ1-5; the D is unclear. Germline V lookup: CDR1 SGHVS, CDR2 FNYEAQ. CDR3 length equals 14 residues. The ends were cut back, 2 bases at V and 1 base at J, with 6 bases in the middle.

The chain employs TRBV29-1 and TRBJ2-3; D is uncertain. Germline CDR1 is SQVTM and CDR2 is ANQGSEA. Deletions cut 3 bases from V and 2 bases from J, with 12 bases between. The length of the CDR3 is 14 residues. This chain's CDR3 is CSVDNGDFTDTQYF. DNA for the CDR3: TGCAGCGTTGATAACGGAGACTTCACAGATACGCAGTATTTT.

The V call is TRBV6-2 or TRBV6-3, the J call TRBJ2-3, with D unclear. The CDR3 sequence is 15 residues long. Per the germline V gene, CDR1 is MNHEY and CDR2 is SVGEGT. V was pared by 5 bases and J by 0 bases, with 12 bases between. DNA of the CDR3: TGTGCCAGCAGTACCAGAGAGACTAGCACAGATACGCAGTATTTT. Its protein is CASSTRETSTDTQYF.

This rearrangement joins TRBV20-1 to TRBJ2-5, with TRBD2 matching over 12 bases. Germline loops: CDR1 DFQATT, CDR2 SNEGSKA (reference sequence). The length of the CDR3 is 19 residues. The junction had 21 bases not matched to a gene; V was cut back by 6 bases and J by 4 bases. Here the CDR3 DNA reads TGCAGTGCAAAAATAGGGGACGCCATGGCTAGCGGGGGGGCAGAGACCCAGTACTTC. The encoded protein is CSAKIGDAMASGGAETQYF.

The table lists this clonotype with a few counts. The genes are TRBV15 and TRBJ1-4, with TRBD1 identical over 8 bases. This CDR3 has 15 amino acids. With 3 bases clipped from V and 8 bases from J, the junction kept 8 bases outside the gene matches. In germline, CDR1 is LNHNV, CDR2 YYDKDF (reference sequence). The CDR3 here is CATSSSGTGSEKLFF. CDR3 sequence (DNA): TGTGCCACCAGCAGTTCCGGGACAGGATCCGAAAAACTGTTTTTT.